This T cell receptor (beta chain) was observed in a study of T cells after yellow fever vaccination. On the study more broadly: Low-cell-number fractions underwent preparation using SMART-Seq v4 Ultra Low Input.

TCRdb called the 5' RACE reads again in MiXCR, with one record for every CDR3 protein. The table records 75,000 to 100,000 distinct CDR3 sequences, more than 7.5% of them present only once. Germline CDR1 ENHRY, CDR2 SYGVKD. This CDR3 has 17 residues. V was clipped by 2 bases and J by 4 bases, with 20 bases between them. The chain is built from TRBV10-3 and TRBJ1-2, with D maybe TRBD1 (5 bases). This receptor was identified in a man younger than 35 who received the YFV17D yellow fever vaccine. The sequences come from CD8+ T cells not binding an NS4B(214-222) dextramer, sorted from PBMCs, collected less than 16 days after the first yellow fever vaccination. DNA of the CDR3: TGTGCCATCAGTGAGCCCTCAAGCGGGGCAGGCCGCTATGGCTACACCTTC. Translating gives CAISEPSSGAGRYGYTF.